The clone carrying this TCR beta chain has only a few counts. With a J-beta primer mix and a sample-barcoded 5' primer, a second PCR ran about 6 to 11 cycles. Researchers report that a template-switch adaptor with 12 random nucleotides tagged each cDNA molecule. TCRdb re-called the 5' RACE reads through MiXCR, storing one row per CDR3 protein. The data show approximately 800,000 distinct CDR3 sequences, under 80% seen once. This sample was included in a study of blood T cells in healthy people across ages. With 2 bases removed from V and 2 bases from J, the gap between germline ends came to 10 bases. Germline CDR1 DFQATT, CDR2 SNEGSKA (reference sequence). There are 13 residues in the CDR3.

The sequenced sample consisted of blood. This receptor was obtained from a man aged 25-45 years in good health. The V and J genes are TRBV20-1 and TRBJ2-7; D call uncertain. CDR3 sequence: CSARMGVTYEQYF. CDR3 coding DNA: TGCAGTGCTAGAATGGGTGTGACCTACGAGCAGTACTTC.